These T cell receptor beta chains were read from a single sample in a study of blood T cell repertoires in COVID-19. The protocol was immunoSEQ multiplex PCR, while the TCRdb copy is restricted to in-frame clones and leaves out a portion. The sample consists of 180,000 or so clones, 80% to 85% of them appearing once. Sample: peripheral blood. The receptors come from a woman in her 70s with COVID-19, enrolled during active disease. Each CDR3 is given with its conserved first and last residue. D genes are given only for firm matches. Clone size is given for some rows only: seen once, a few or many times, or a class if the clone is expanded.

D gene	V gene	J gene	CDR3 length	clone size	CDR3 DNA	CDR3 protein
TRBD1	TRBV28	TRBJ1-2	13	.	TGTGCCAGCAGTTTAGGACAGGGCTATGGCTACACCTTC	CASSLGQGYGYTF
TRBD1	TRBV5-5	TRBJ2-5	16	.	TGTGCCAGCAGCTTTGGGGGACAGGGGGCCCAAGAGACCCAGTACTTC	CASSFGGQGAQETQYF
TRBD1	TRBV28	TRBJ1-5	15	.	TGTGCCAGCAAAGATACGACAGGGGGCATTCAGCCCCAGCATTTT	CASKDTTGGIQPQHF
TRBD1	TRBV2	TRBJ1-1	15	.	TGTGCCAGCAGTGAGACGGGACAGGGGGCGGCTGAAGCTTTCTTT	CASSETGQGAAEAFF
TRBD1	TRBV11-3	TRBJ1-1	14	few	TGTGCCAGCAGCAAAAACAGGGGAGATAACGAAGCTTTCTTT	CASSKNRGDNEAFF
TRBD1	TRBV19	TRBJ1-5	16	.	TGTGCCAGTAGTATAGCAGGACAGGGGGCCTCTCAGCCCCAGCATTTT	CASSIAGQGASQPQHF
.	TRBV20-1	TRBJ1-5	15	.	TGCAGTGCTAGTGTGGTTGGACAGTACAATCAGCCCCAGCATTTT	CSASVVGQYNQPQHF
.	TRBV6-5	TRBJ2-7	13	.	TGTGCCAGTAATAGCGCTTATTCCTACGAGCAGTACTTC	CASNSAYSYEQYF
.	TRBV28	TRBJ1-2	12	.	TGTGCCTCCCATGGACAGCACTATGGCTACACCTTC	CASHGQHYGYTF
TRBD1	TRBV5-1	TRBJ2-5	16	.	TGCGCCAGCAGCTCCGCGGACAGGGGATACCAAGAGACCCAGTACTTC	CASSSADRGYQETQYF